These 31 T cell receptor beta chains share one sample of origin, sequenced in a study of tumor-infiltrating lymphocytes in primary liver carcinoma. Starting material of 400 to 600 ng total RNA yielded TCR beta cDNA via a constant-region primer. Each TCR beta library was derived from three nested multiplex PCR rounds that employed slightly modified ARM-PCR. PCR rounds one and two used TRBV1-TRBV30 forward primers with a C-beta reverse primer for around 11 cycles each. TCRdb processed the multiplex PCR reads anew with MiXCR; each CDR3 protein has one entry. The data hold about 59,000 distinct CDR3 sequences, with over 65% observed a single time. The study co-extracted DNA and RNA from 20-30 mg of unsorted bulk tissue. What was sequenced was liver tumor tissue from sampling region 2. Noted subset: tumor region T2, inferior pole. The receptor set was obtained from a man aged 40-49 years with primary liver carcinoma and hepatitis B virus infection.

As concerns this clonotype: The junction does not match germline at one end; this may be a read error. The V call is TRBV7-9, the J call TRBJ2-3, with 11 bases fitting TRBD2. The CDR3 loop spans 20 amino acids. Looked up from germline, CDR1 is SEHNR and CDR2 is FQNEAQ (reference sequence). CDR3 protein: CASSWPPGLAEGPASDTQYF. Written as DNA, the CDR3 is TGTGCCAGCAGCTGGCCCCCGGGACTAGCGGAAGGGCCGGCTTCAGATACTCAGTATTTT.

This clonotype was recorded only once. The chain couples TRBV12-5 to TRBJ2-3; D perhaps matches TRBD2 (5 bases). The V end lost 8 bases, the J end lost 7 bases, and 19 bases lay between the germline ends. Germline loops: CDR1 LGHNT, CDR2 FRNRAP. This CDR3 has 14 residues. CDR3: CASTDQLGVYTQYF. The CDR3 DNA follows: TGTGCTAGTACCGACCAACTGGGAGTGTATACGCAGTATTTT. The entire variable domain, with the rest obtained from reference TRBV12-5 and TRBJ2-3, is as follows: DARVTQTPRHKVTEMGQEVTMRCQPILGHNTVFWYRQTMMQGLELLAYFRNRAPLDDSGMPKDRFSAEMPDATLATLKIQPSEPRDSAVYFCASTDQLGVYTQYFGPGTRLTVL.

In regard to this clonotype: A junction end diverges from the germline sequence, so it may reflect a read error. DNA for the CDR3: TGTGCCAGCAGCTTGGCTGAGGAAGATATGCAGTATTTT. Residues: CASSLAEEDMQYF. The chain joins TRBV5-4 to TRBJ2-3; D gene ambiguous. The CDR3 consists of 13 residues. Germline V gene sequence: CDR1 SGHNT, CDR2 YYREEE (reference sequence).

Points on this clonotype: The junction departs from the called germline gene at one end, perhaps through a read error. This chain links TRBV29-1 with TRBJ2-2; 9 bases match TRBD2. The CDR3 consists of 15 residues. Germline V gives CDR1 SQVTM, CDR2 ANQGSEA. CDR3 residues: CSVGTSAANTGELCF. CDR3 nucleotides: TGCAGCGTTGGGACTAGCGCAGCGAACACCGGGGAGCTGTGTTTT.

On this clonotype: The junction shows a germline mismatch at one end, possibly a read error. V and J are TRBV4-2 and TRBJ1-1, with 8 bases that match TRBD1. Germline CDR1 is LGHNA and CDR2 is YNFKEQ. There are 17 residues in the CDR3. As DNA, the CDR3 is TGTGCCATCAGCCAAGAGTACGGACAGGGTTTTTGGACTGAAGCTCTATTT. Translation: CAISQEYGQGFWTEALF.

A word on this clonotype: The junction and the germline gene differ at one end; a read error may be behind it. The V call is TRBV5-1, the J call TRBJ2-7; D not certain. The CDR3 sequence is 12 residues long. Germline-derived CDR1 and CDR2 are SGHRS and YFSETQ. The CDR3 region is CAGSESFYEQYF. CDR3 DNA sequence: TGCGCCGGCAGTGAGAGCTTCTACGAGCAGTACTTC. The whole variable domain, remainder taken from reference TRBV5-1 and TRBJ2-7, is KAGVTQTPRYLIKTRGQQVTLSCSPISGHRSVSWYQQTPGQGLQFLFEYFSETQRNKGNFPGRFSGRQFSNSRSEMNVSTLELGDSALYLCAGSESFYEQYFGPGTRLTVT.

Details on this clonotype: A much larger clone differs from this one at a single base, so this may be a read error. The chain has TRBV28 and TRBJ2-2; D could derive from TRBD1 or TRBD2 (5 bases each). From germline, CDR1 is MDHEN and CDR2 SYDVKM. The length of the CDR3 is 16 residues. Trimming cost V 3 bases and J 5 bases, with 16 bases left between them. The CDR3 region has the DNA TGTGCCAGCAGTTTTCCTCAGGGACGCTCAACCGGGGAGCTGTTTTTT. Translation: CASSFPQGRSTGELFF. Looking up the rest from reference TRBV28 and TRBJ2-2 gives the full variable domain: DVKVTQSSRYLVKRTGEKVFLECVQDMDHENMFWYRQDPGLGLRLIYFSYDVKMKEKGDIPEGYSVSREKKERFSLILESASTNQTSMYLCASSFPQGRSTGELFFGEGSRLTVL.

This clonotype was observed a few times. V is TRBV6-2 or TRBV6-3 and J is TRBJ2-3; no clear D gene. Trimming removed 5 bases at V and 9 bases at J, with 12 bases between. The CDR3 runs to 12 residues. Germline CDR1 and CDR2: MNHEY and SVGEGT. CDR3 sequence reads: CASSPNVLTQYF. CDR3 nucleotides: TGTGCCAGCAGTCCCAATGTCTTAACGCAGTATTTT.

The V call is TRBV7-2, the J call TRBJ2-3; TRBD2 matches at 14 bases. With V trimmed by 5 bases and J by 3 bases, 7 bases remained unmatched. This CDR3 has 17 amino acids. From germline, CDR1 is SGHTA and CDR2 FQGNSA. CDR3 in DNA: TGTGCCAGCAGCGTCAGACTAGCGGGAGGGCCAACAGATACGCAGTATTTT. Its protein is CASSVRLAGGPTDTQYF.

Worth noting for this clonotype: The conserved phenylalanine or tryptophan is not found at the CDR3 terminus, so this likely reflects a read error. As DNA, the CDR3 is TGTGCCAGCATCAGATTATCGGGGTCAGATACGCAGTATTTA. This sequence encodes CASIRLSGSDTQYL. The V call is TRBV6-5, the J call TRBJ2-3; D perhaps matches TRBD2 (5 bases). Trimming shortened V by 7 bases and J by 4 bases, and 15 bases separated the two germline ends. CDR1 MNHEY and CDR2 SVGAGI come from the germline V gene. CDR3 size: 14 residues.

Details on this clonotype: One junction end does not reproduce the germline sequence, and a read error may be involved. J is TRBJ2-3 and V is TRBV12-3 or TRBV12-4; 12 bases match TRBD2. The CDR3 runs to 16 residues. The DNA of the CDR3 is TGTGCCAGCAGTGCAGAGCTAGCGGGAGGGGCAGATATGCAGTATTTT. Protein: CASSAELAGGADMQYF.

A word on this clonotype: Since no conserved phenylalanine or tryptophan closes the CDR3, a read error is the likely cause. The chain carries TRBV28 and TRBJ2-5, with 8 nucleotides matching TRBD1. The ends lost 2 bases at V and 5 bases at J; junction bases unmatched: 10. CDR1 MDHEN and CDR2 SYDVKM come from the germline V gene. CDR3 length: 16 residues. CDR3 sequence: CASSLGPQGAVETQYL. Written as DNA, the CDR3 is TGTGCCAGCAGTTTAGGTCCTCAGGGGGCAGTGGAGACCCAGTACTTA.

Remarks on this clonotype: Its ends do not fully match the called genes, so a read error is possible. The chain joins TRBV4-3 to TRBJ1-5; no definite D call. From germline, CDR1 is LGHNA and CDR2 YSLEER. CDR3 length: 15 amino acids. The CDR3 loop is CTSSHDRFGPQPQHF. As DNA, the CDR3 is TGCACCAGCAGCCATGATCGGTTTGGTCCTCAGCCCCAGCATTTT.

As to this clonotype: Without the conserved terminal phenylalanine or tryptophan, this CDR3 likely stems from a read error. The J gene is TRBJ1-5, the V gene TRBV10-3; no definite D call. The CDR3 has 14 residues. The germline V gene has CDR1 ENHRY and CDR2 SYGVKD. For the CDR3, the DNA is TGTGCAATCAGTGAGTATGAGGGCGATCAGCCCCAGCATTCC. Its translation: CAISEYEGDQPQHS.

The chain links TRBV5-6 to TRBJ1-2, with 11 bases aligning to TRBD1. Germline V gene sequence: CDR1 SGHDT, CDR2 YYEEEE. V lost 3 bases and J lost 6; bases outside the gene matches: 7. The CDR3 contains 15 residues. CDR3 protein: CASSSRTGGADGYTF. CDR3 coding DNA: TGTGCCAGCAGCTCGCGGACAGGGGGCGCAGATGGCTACACCTTC.

This clonotype was detected only once. A read error may produce the germline difference seen at one junction end. The chain combines TRBV11-1 with TRBJ2-5; D might be TRBD1 (6 bases). CDR1 SGHAT and CDR2 FQDESV come from the germline V gene (reference sequence). The CDR3 consists of 14 residues. CDR3 amino acids: CANSGQMEVEIQYF. The CDR3 DNA follows: TGTGCCAACAGTGGACAGATGGAGGTGGAGATCCAGTACTTC.

As concerns this clonotype: Being one base from a much bigger clone, this may be a read error. The gene calls are TRBV11-3 and TRBJ2-1; D is ambiguous. Germline lookup yields CDR1 SGHNT and CDR2 YENEEA. CDR3 length: 13 amino acids. The CDR3 loop is CTSSPRTMDEQFF. Written as DNA, the CDR3 is TGTACCAGCAGCCCGCGAACGATGGATGAGCAGTTCTTC.

This clonotype was observed many times. CDR3 sequence reads: CASRPPGLAAYNEQFF. DNA of the CDR3: TGTGCCAGCCGTCCCCCCGGACTAGCAGCCTACAATGAGCAGTTCTTC. The chain recombines TRBV6-1 with TRBJ2-1; the match to TRBD2 covers 8 bases. Germline V lookup: CDR1 MNHNS, CDR2 SASEGT. J was trimmed by 2 bases and V by 8 bases; bases with no gene match: 11. The CDR3 is 16 residues long.

Of note for this clonotype: The CDR3 does not end in the conserved phenylalanine or tryptophan, so this is likely a read error. The rearrangement joins TRBV6-5 to TRBJ2-7; 7 bases are shared with TRBD1. Germline V gene sequence: CDR1 MNHEY, CDR2 SVGAGI. This CDR3 spans 16 amino acids. The CDR3 bases are TGTGCCAGCAGGCCCGGACAGGCAGCATCCTTGTACGATCAGTACTTA. Translation: CASRPGQAASLYDQYL.

Of note for this clonotype: At one boundary the junction diverges from the germline segment, which might be a read error. The chain combines TRBV7-9 with TRBJ2-2; D tentatively fits TRBD1 or TRBD2 (6 bases each). In germline, CDR1 is SEHNR, CDR2 FQNEAQ (reference sequence). The CDR3 is 18 residues long. The CDR3 spells CASSLPQGTGPSTGGLFF. The CDR3 nucleotides are TGTGCCAGCAGCTTACCCCAGGGAACAGGGCCGAGCACCGGGGGGCTGTTTTTT.

V usage is TRBV29-1 and J usage is TRBJ1-2; 8 bases align to TRBD1. V shed 5 bases, J shed 8 bases, and the junction held 7 bases outside the gene matches. The CDR3 length is 12 residues. Germline V lookup: CDR1 SQVTM, CDR2 ANQGSEA. The CDR3 DNA is TGCAGCGTTACTACAGGGGGAAGAGGCTACACCTTC. This codes for CSVTTGGRGYTF.

A remark on this clonotype: This is likely a read error, given that the CDR3 carries no conserved phenylalanine or tryptophan at its end. The V call is TRBV11-2, the J call TRBJ2-5; 11 nucleotides agree with TRBD2. There are 16 residues in the CDR3. V shed 7 bases and J 3 bases; nucleotides not matched to a gene: 10. Germline V gene lookup returns CDR1 SGHAT and CDR2 FQNNGV. Here the CDR3 reads CASTRTPSGGKETQYL. The CDR3 coding sequence is TGTGCCAGCACCCGAACTCCTAGCGGGGGGAAAGAGACCCAGTACCTC.

On this clonotype: No conserved phenylalanine or tryptophan ends this CDR3, so it is likely a read error. V is TRBV12-3 or TRBV12-4 and J is TRBJ2-3; 7 bases map to TRBD1. This CDR3 comprises 16 residues. Here the CDR3 reads CVSSLDRQGSTDTQYL. DNA for the CDR3: TGTGTCAGCAGTTTAGACAGACAGGGAAGCACAGATACGCAGTATCTT.

This clonotype was counted many times. V is TRBV5-4 and J is TRBJ1-1; no firm D call. Trimming shortened V by 3 bases and J by 1 base, and 7 bases separated the two germline ends. CDR1 and CDR2 (germline): SGHNT, YYREEE (reference sequence). The CDR3 covers 13 residues. The CDR3 region has the DNA TGTGCCAGCAGCTCTCCGACGAACACTGAAGCTTTCTTT. It yields the protein CASSSPTNTEAFF. Looking up the rest from reference TRBV5-4 and TRBJ1-1 gives the full variable domain: ETGVTQSPTHLIKTRGQQVTLRCSSQSGHNTVSWYQQALGQGPQFIFQYYREEENGRGNFPPRFSGLQFPNYSSELNVNALELDDSALYLCASSSPTNTEAFFGQGTRLTVV.

The chain couples TRBV6-2 or TRBV6-3 to TRBJ2-7; 10 bases match TRBD2. V trimming: 5 bases; J trimming: 12 bases; junction bases outside the gene matches: 19. CDR3 length equals 16 residues. CDR1 is MNHEY, CDR2 SVGEGT, per germline. The CDR3 sequence is CASSPQSGRADYERYF. CDR3 coding DNA: TGTGCCAGCAGTCCCCAAAGCGGGAGGGCCGATTACGAACGGTACTTC.

This clonotype was picked up one time. At one end the junction does not follow the germline gene, possibly because of a read error. The V call is TRBV13, the J call TRBJ2-7; D gene unclear. Germline V gene sequence: CDR1 PRHDT, CDR2 FYEKMQ (reference sequence). The CDR3 spans 14 residues. CDR3 sequence: CASSLQLRNPEKYF. CDR3 DNA: TGTGCCAGCAGCTTACAGCTTCGGAACCCCGAGAAGTACTTC.

Comments on this clonotype: Given a much more abundant clone one base away, this may be a read error. The CDR3 nucleotides read TGTGCCAGCAGTTTTACTAACGAGATCTACAATGAGCAGTTCTTC. It yields the protein CASSFTNEIYNEQFF. V and J are TRBV28 and TRBJ2-1; D unclear. Trimming removed 3 bases at V and 3 bases at J, with 12 bases between. The CDR3 is 15 amino acids. Germline V gene data show CDR1 as MDHEN and CDR2 as SYDVKM.

This clonotype was counted between two and nine times. The chain joins TRBV24-1 to TRBJ2-5; D gene uncertain. V lost 5 bases, J lost 2 bases, and 8 bases lay in between. The length of the CDR3 is 13 residues. Looked up from germline, CDR1 is KGHDR and CDR2 is SFDVKD. The CDR3 nucleotides are TGTGCCACCAGTGCCCCCGGACAAGAGACCCAGTACTTC. This gives the protein CATSAPGQETQYF.

This clonotype was recorded a few times. The junction and the germline gene differ at one end; a read error may be behind it. The rearrangement uses TRBV5-6 and TRBJ2-5; D might be TRBD2 (5 bases). Per the germline V gene, CDR1 is SGHDT and CDR2 is YYEEEE. This CDR3 region has 13 residues. The CDR3 region is CSSSPSTRETQYF. In DNA, the CDR3 is TGTTCCAGCAGCCCTAGCACCCGGGAGACCCAGTACTTC.

Details on this clonotype: At one of its ends the junction is not consistent with the germline gene, which may arise from a read error. The chain has TRBV5-6 and TRBJ2-3; the match to TRBD2 covers 8 bases. The CDR3 totals 15 residues. Germline V CDR1 and CDR2: SGHDT, YYEEEE. CDR3 DNA: TGTGCCAACAGCTTGTTGGCGGGAGGAACAGATACGCAGTATTTT. It codes for CANSLLAGGTDTQYF.

As for this clonotype: One end of the junction fails to match germline, which may point to a read error. The chain employs TRBV28 and TRBJ2-5; possible D gene TRBD2, 6 bases. Germline V gene sequence: CDR1 MDHEN, CDR2 SYDVKM. This CDR3 spans 14 amino acids. The CDR3 sequence: CASSLWAGMEAQYF. In DNA form, the CDR3 reads TGTGCCAGCAGTTTATGGGCGGGGATGGAGGCCCAGTACTTT. The full variable domain, with the rest looked up from reference TRBV28 and TRBJ2-5, is DVKVTQSSRYLVKRTGEKVFLECVQDMDHENMFWYRQDPGLGLRLIYFSYDVKMKEKGDIPEGYSVSREKKERFSLILESASTNQTSMYLCASSLWAGMEAQYFGPGTRLLVL.